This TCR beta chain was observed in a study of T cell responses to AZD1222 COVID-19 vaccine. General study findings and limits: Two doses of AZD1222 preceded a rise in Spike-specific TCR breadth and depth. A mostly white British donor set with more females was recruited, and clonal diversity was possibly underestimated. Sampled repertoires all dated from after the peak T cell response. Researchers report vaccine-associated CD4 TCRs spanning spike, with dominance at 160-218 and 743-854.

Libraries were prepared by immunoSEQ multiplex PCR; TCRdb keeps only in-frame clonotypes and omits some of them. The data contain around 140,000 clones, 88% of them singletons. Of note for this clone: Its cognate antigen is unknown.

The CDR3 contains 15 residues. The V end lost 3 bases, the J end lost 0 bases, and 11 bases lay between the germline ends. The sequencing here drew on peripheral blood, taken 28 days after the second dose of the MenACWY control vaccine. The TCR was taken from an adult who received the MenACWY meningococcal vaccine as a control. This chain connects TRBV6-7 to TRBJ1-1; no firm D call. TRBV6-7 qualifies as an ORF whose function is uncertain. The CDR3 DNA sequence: TGTGCCAGCAGTTATTGTGCAGGTCTGAACACTGAAGCTTTCTTT. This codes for CASSYCAGLNTEAFF.